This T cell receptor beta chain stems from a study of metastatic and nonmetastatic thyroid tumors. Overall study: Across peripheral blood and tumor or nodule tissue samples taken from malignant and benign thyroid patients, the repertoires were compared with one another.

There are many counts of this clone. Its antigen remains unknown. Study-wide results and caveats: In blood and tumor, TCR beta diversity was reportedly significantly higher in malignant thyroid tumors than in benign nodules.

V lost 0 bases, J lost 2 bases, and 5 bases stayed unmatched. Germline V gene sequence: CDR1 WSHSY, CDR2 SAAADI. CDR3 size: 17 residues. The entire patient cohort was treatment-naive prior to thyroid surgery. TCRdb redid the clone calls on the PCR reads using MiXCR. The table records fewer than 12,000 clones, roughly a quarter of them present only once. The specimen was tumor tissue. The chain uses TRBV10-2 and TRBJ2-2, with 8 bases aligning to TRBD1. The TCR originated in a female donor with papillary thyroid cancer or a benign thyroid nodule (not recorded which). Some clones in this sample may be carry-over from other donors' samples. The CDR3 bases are TGCGCCAGCAGTGAGTCTGGACAGGGACACAACACCGGGGAGCTGTTTTTT. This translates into CASSESGQGHNTGELFF.